This T cell receptor (beta chain) was obtained from a study of blood T cell repertoires in COVID-19. Study context: Samples came from the United States, Italy and Spain, spanning acute and convalescent COVID-19. Sample material is recorded as cDNA or gDNA derived from T cells, B-cell-depleted T cells, or PBMCs.

How the authors handled the data: Reference gene primer amplification yielded estimated nucleated cell counts. The data were produced by immunoSEQ multiplex PCR, yet TCRdb's version contains in-frame clones alone and is incomplete. D and trimming were read from the DNA, whereas the V and J calls and clone size are those reported in that table. This table holds some 250,000 clones, 85% to 90% found once. V lost 1 base, J lost 3 bases, and 6 bases stayed unmatched. The germline V gene has CDR1 SGHTA and CDR2 FQGNSA. The CDR3 extends over 15 amino acids. The chain carries TRBV7-2 and TRBJ2-7; 7 bases fit TRBD2. This clonotype was sampled from a woman in her forties who had recovered from COVID-19. Specimen: peripheral blood. For the CDR3, the DNA is TGTGCCAGCAGCTTAGGGGGAGGGGCAAACTACGAGCAGTACTTC. This gives the protein CASSLGGGANYEQYF.